The source of this T cell receptor (beta chain) is a study of T cell responses to AZD1222 COVID-19 vaccine. V shed 9 bases, J shed 7 bases, and the junction held 9 bases outside the gene matches. From germline, CDR1 is MDHEN and CDR2 SYDVKM. This CDR3 contains 13 residues. Study-wide results and caveats: White British donors predominated, females outnumbered males, and clonal diversity was possibly underestimated. Every sample of the repertoires postdated the peak T cell response. Among spike-specific TCRs, nearly half reportedly target unmutated variant regions.

Data came from immunoSEQ multiplex PCR; TCRdb stores just in-frame clones and leaves some out. This table holds around 130,000 clones, more than 85% found once. Details on this clone: Antigen unknown.

This receptor was obtained from an adult in good health. The source was peripheral blood, collected on day 0 of AZD1222 vaccination. The chain links TRBV28 to TRBJ1-2; 9 positions agree with TRBD1. The CDR3: CASLQGAIGGYTF. CDR3 in DNA: TGTGCCAGTCTACAGGGGGCGATTGGTGGCTACACCTTC.